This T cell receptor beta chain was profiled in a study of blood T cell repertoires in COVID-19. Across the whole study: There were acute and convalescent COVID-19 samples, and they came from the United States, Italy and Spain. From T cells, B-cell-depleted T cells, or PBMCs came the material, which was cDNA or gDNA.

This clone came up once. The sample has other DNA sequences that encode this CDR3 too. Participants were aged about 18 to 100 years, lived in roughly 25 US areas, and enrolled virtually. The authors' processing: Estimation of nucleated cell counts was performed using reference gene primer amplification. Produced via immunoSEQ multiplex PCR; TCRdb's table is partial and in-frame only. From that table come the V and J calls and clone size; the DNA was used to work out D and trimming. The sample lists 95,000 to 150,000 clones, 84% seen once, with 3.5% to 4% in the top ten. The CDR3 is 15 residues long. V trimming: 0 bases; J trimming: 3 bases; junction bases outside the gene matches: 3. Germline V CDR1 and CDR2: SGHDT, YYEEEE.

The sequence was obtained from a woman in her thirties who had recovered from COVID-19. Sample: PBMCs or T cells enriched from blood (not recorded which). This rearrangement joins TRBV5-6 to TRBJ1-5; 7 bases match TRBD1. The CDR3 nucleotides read TGTGCCAGCAGCTTGGGACAGGGCCCCAATCAGCCCCAGCATTTT. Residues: CASSLGQGPNQPQHF.